This TCR beta chain was obtained from a study of blood T cells in healthy people across ages. This clonotype was detected ten times or more. A sample-barcoded 5' primer and a J-beta primer mix were used in a second PCR of roughly 6 to 12 cycles. TCRdb re-analysed the 5' RACE reads in MiXCR, keeping a single row per CDR3 protein. Of about 680,000 distinct CDR3 sequences in the sample, around half are singletons; the top ten hold 25% to 35%. Looked up from germline, CDR1 is SQVTM and CDR2 is ANQGSEA. V gave up 2 bases and J gave up 4 bases, with 8 bases separating them. The CDR3 contains 12 residues. The chain has TRBV29-1 and TRBJ1-2; TRBD1 is a possible D gene (5 bases). What was sequenced was blood. The sequence derives from a woman aged 60 to 75 in good health. The CDR3 DNA is TGCAGCGTTGAAACAGGTCCCTATGGCTACACCTTC. It specifies CSVETGPYGYTF.